The 31 T cell receptor beta chains below were found in one sample sequenced in a study of glioma-infiltrating T cells after dendritic cell vaccination. Measured with immunoSEQ multiplex PCR; TCRdb has only the in-frame clones, and not every one. In the table there are tens of thousands of clones, 87% of which are singletons. Time point in this sample: after dendritic cell vaccination, including at tumor progression/relapse. This specimen consisted of blood, obtained after dendritic cell vaccination. The receptors stem from a human donor with glioblastoma.

The chain combines TRBV7-9 with TRBJ2-7; 7 bases line up with TRBD2. This CDR3 is 12 amino acids long. J was trimmed by 7 bases and V by 5 bases; bases with no gene match: 5. Germline assignment: CDR1 SEHNR and CDR2 FQNEAQ (reference sequence). DNA of the CDR3: TGTGCCAGCAGCCCGCCGGGGGGTGAGCAGTACTTC. This sequence encodes CASSPPGGEQYF.

This clone was seen just once. The chain joins TRBV9 to TRBJ1-3, with D tentatively TRBD1 (5 bases). CDR3 length: 15 residues. Deletions cut 4 bases from V and 0 bases from J, with 11 bases between. Germline lookup yields CDR1 SGDLS and CDR2 YYNGEE. DNA of the CDR3: TGTGCCAGCAGCCCCCGGGGGGTCTCTGGAAACACCATATATTTT. Translating it yields CASSPRGVSGNTIYF.

This clone was detected once. For the CDR3, the DNA is TGCGCCAGCAGCCTTCAGGGGGCCAGGGGAGATACGCAGTATTTT. Its protein is CASSLQGARGDTQYF. The chain employs TRBV5-1 and TRBJ2-3; 8 bases agree with TRBD1. The CDR3 has 15 amino acids. Germline loops: CDR1 SGHRS, CDR2 YFSETQ. Trimming at V came to 4 bases and at J to 5 bases, leaving 9 bases not matched to a gene.

This clone was counted a single time. The chain combines TRBV5-1 with TRBJ2-5; the D gene is possibly TRBD2 (6 bases). V was pared by 0 bases and J by 3 bases, with 15 bases between. CDR1 and CDR2 from the germline V gene are SGHRS and YFSETQ. This CDR3 spans 16 amino acids. CDR3 DNA sequence: TGCGCCAGCAGCTTGGAGGCGGGATTTGTCAAAGAGACCCAGTACTTC. Translating it yields CASSLEAGFVKETQYF.

This clone has just one count. This chain joins TRBV4-3 and TRBJ1-1, with D possibly matching TRBD1 (5 bases). V was shortened by 0 bases and J by 8 bases, with 13 bases between the two germline ends. CDR3 size: 14 residues. CDR1 is LGHNA and CDR2 is YSLEER in the germline V gene. CDR3 in DNA: TGCGCCAGCAGCCAAGATCCCAGGGCGGCCGAAGCTTTCTTT. Protein: CASSQDPRAAEAFF.

V and J are TRBV4-1 and TRBJ1-4, with a tentative D call TRBD1 (6 bases). The V and J ends lost 4 bases and 0 bases respectively, with 12 bases between them. From germline, CDR1 is MGHRA and CDR2 YSYEKL. The CDR3 contains 16 residues. CDR3 bases: TGCGCCAGCAGCCCTTGGGACAAAGCAACTAATGAAAAACTGTTTTTT. Protein product: CASSPWDKATNEKLFF.

V and J are TRBV27 and TRBJ2-7, with TRBD2 identical over 10 bases. The CDR3 is 14 residues long. The germline V gene encodes CDR1 MNHEY and CDR2 SMNVEV (reference sequence). J was trimmed by 7 bases and V by 2 bases; bases with no gene match: 5. The CDR3 nucleotides read TGTGCCAGCAGTTTACTAGCGGGAGATAGAGAGCAGTACTTC. Amino acid sequence: CASSLLAGDREQYF.

The chain employs TRBV2 and TRBJ1-2; D is unclear. V lost 2 bases and J 8 bases, leaving 15 bases between the germline ends. This CDR3 has 14 residues. Germline CDR1 and CDR2: SNHLY and FYNNEI. The CDR3 bases are TGTGCCAGCAGTGAACAGTCAGAGGTTCGCGGCTACACCTTC. Its translation is CASSEQSEVRGYTF. The full variable domain, completed using reference TRBV2 and TRBJ1-2, is EPEVTQTPSHQVTQMGQEVILRCVPISNHLYFYWYRQILGQKVEFLVSFYNNEISEKSEIFDDQFSVERPDGSNFTLKIRSTKLEDSAMYFCASSEQSEVRGYTFGSGTRLTVV.

The J gene is TRBJ2-2, the V gene TRBV6-1; the match to TRBD2 covers 8 bases. CDR1 and CDR2 (germline): MNHNS, SASEGT. There are 14 residues in the CDR3. V lost 8 bases to trimming and J lost 4 bases; unmatched junction nucleotides: 6. The CDR3 loop reads CASSLGLATGELFF. The CDR3 bases are TGTGCCAGCTCATTAGGACTAGCCACCGGGGAGCTGTTTTTT.

CDR3: CSVLPDRQGAGEAFF. The CDR3, as DNA: TGCAGCGTCCTCCCCGATCGGCAGGGTGCCGGGGAAGCTTTCTTT. The rearrangement uses TRBV29-1 and TRBJ1-1; D might be TRBD1 (5 bases). Between the trimmed V and J ends, which lost 6 bases and 8 bases, there was a span of 25 bases. CDR1 is SQVTM, CDR2 ANQGSEA, per germline. The CDR3 is made up of 15 amino acids. Supplemented by reference TRBV29-1 and TRBJ1-1, the full variable domain reads SAVISQKPSRDICQRGTSLTIQCQVDSQVTMMFWYRQQPGQSLTLIATANQGSEATYESGFVIDKFPISRPNLTFSTLTVSNMSPEDSSIYLCSVLPDRQGAGEAFFGQGTRLTVV.

V usage is TRBV7-9 and J usage is TRBJ2-2, with unresolved D. Germline values: CDR1 SEHNR, CDR2 FQNEAQ (reference sequence). This CDR3 is built from 15 residues. The V and J ends lost 1 base and 1 base respectively, with 7 bases between them. This chain's CDR3 is CASSLVEKNTGELFF. CDR3 in DNA: TGTGCCAGCAGCTTAGTTGAGAAGAACACCGGGGAGCTGTTTTTT.

The chain joins TRBV30 to TRBJ1-2, with 9 bases matching TRBD1. CDR3 length equals 12 residues. Germline trimming cut 4 bases from V and 5 bases from J; bases unmatched to any gene: 2. CDR1 is GTSNPN, CDR2 SVGIG, per germline (reference sequence). The CDR3 DNA sequence: TGTGCCTGGAACGGACAGGGGTATGGCTACACCTTC. Protein product: CAWNGQGYGYTF.

This rearrangement joins TRBV9 to TRBJ2-2, with TRBD2 matching over 8 bases. V shed 4 bases, J shed 4 bases, and the junction held 9 bases outside the gene matches. The CDR3 is made up of 16 amino acids. The germline gives CDR1 SGDLS, CDR2 YYNGEE. Here the CDR3 reads CASSPRTSKGTGELFF. The CDR3 region has the DNA TGTGCCAGCAGCCCCAGGACTAGCAAGGGCACCGGGGAGCTGTTTTTT.

The V call is TRBV30, the J call TRBJ2-5; weak D call: TRBD2 (6 bases). Germline V lookup: CDR1 GTSNPN, CDR2 SVGIG (reference sequence). The length of the CDR3 is 13 residues. Deletions cut 5 bases from V and 5 bases from J, with 15 bases between. CDR3 bases: TGTGCCTGGCTGGGCCCCGGGAGTGAGACCCAGTACTTC. Amino acids: CAWLGPGSETQYF.

The DNA for the CDR3 is TGTGCCAGCAGCTTTCCCGCTAACTATGGCTACACCTTC. Translation: CASSFPANYGYTF. The chain joins TRBV5-6 to TRBJ1-2, with D uncertain. There are 13 residues in the CDR3. Per the germline V gene, CDR1 is SGHDT and CDR2 is YYEEEE. V was shortened by 2 bases and J by 0 bases, with 5 bases between the two germline ends.

The V call is TRBV19, the J call TRBJ1-2; D perhaps matches TRBD1 (5 bases). V shed 6 bases and J shed 2 bases, with 10 bases lying between them. Germline lookup yields CDR1 LNHDA and CDR2 SQIVND (reference sequence). The CDR3 totals 13 residues. CDR3 DNA sequence: TGTGCCAGTAGCGACACAGGAAACTATGGCTACACCTTC. Translation: CASSDTGNYGYTF.

The chain employs TRBV5-3 and TRBJ2-1; D is uncertain. TRBV5-3 qualifies as an ORF whose function is uncertain. V dropped 0 bases and J dropped 7 bases, with 5 bases sitting between them. There are 12 residues in the CDR3. CDR3 protein: CARSLEENEQFF. The CDR3 DNA follows: TGTGCCAGAAGCTTGGAAGAGAATGAGCAGTTCTTC.

This sequence joins TRBV5-1 and TRBJ1-2; D may be TRBD1 (6 bases). The CDR3 length is 13 residues. Per germline, CDR1 SGHRS and CDR2 YFSETQ. V was clipped by 4 bases and J by 6 bases, with 13 bases between them. The CDR3 nucleotides are TGCGCCAGCAGCACTACAGGGTTCGATGGCTACACCTTC. Translated, it gives CASSTTGFDGYTF.

This rearrangement joins TRBV28 to TRBJ2-7; 7 bases fit TRBD2. The length of the CDR3 is 14 residues. Germline lookup yields CDR1 MDHEN and CDR2 SYDVKM. The V segment lost 5 bases and the J segment 5 bases; nucleotides outside the gene matches: 9. The CDR3, as DNA: TGTGCCAGCAGTAGAGGGGAGGGAACCCACGAGCAGTACTTC. Translating gives CASSRGEGTHEQYF.

V usage is TRBV25-1 and J usage is TRBJ1-2, with 8 bases matching TRBD1. The germline gives CDR1 MGHDK, CDR2 SYGVNS. Germline trimming cut 8 bases from V and 4 bases from J; bases unmatched to any gene: 6. CDR3 size: 13 residues. CDR3 DNA sequence: TGTGCCAGCCACAGGGACAGGAGCTATGGCTACACCTTC. As protein: CASHRDRSYGYTF.

CDR3 sequence (DNA): TGCGCCAGCAGCTTGGGCGGGGGGAACACTGAAGCTTTCTTT. Protein sequence: CASSLGGGNTEAFF. The chain combines TRBV5-1 with TRBJ1-1; TRBD1 might be the D (5 bases). This CDR3 contains 14 residues. Germline V gives CDR1 SGHRS, CDR2 YFSETQ. V was shortened by 0 bases and J by 1 base, with 7 bases between the two germline ends.

V is TRBV7-9 and J is TRBJ2-1; 8 nucleotides match TRBD2. J was trimmed by 7 bases and V by 1 base; bases with no gene match: 9. The CDR3 extends over 16 amino acids. Germline-derived CDR1 and CDR2 are SEHNR and FQNEAQ (reference sequence). The CDR3 region has the DNA TGTGCCAGCAGCTTAGTGGGCGGGGGGATACTAAATGAGCAGTTCTTC. Encoded protein: CASSLVGGGILNEQFF. The entire variable domain, with the rest obtained from reference TRBV7-9 and TRBJ2-1, is as follows: DTGVSQNPRHKITKRGQNVTFRCDPISEHNRLYWYRQTLGQGPEFLTYFQNEAQLEKSRLLSDRFSAERPKGSFSTLEIQRTEQGDSAMYLCASSLVGGGILNEQFFGPGTRLTVL.

CDR3 sequence (DNA): TGTGCCAGCAGTTCACAGTACAATCAGCCCCAGCATTTT. Its translation: CASSSQYNQPQHF. The chain carries TRBV6-1 and TRBJ1-5; D uncertain. V gave up 5 bases and J gave up 3 bases, with 8 bases separating them. CDR1 is MNHNS and CDR2 is SASEGT in the germline V gene. The CDR3 consists of 13 residues.

J is TRBJ2-3 and V is TRBV5-1; perhaps TRBD2 as D (6 bases). Per the germline V gene, CDR1 is SGHRS and CDR2 is YFSETQ. The CDR3 spans 14 residues. Trimming cost V 4 bases and J 4 bases, with 13 bases left between them. The CDR3 DNA is TGCGCCAGCAGCAGCCGGGACTCCCCAGATACGCAGTATTTT. Amino acids: CASSSRDSPDTQYF.

The V and J genes are TRBV4-1 and TRBJ2-2, with 9 bases that match TRBD2. CDR1 is MGHRA, CDR2 YSYEKL, per germline. Trimming cost V 3 bases and J 4 bases; bases outside gene matches: 9. This CDR3 spans 17 amino acids. CDR3 sequence (DNA): TGCGCCAGCAGCCACGAGTCGACTAGCGGTGTCACCGGGGAGCTGTTTTTT. Translated, it gives CASSHESTSGVTGELFF.

The chain employs TRBV5-4 and TRBJ2-5, with D maybe TRBD1 (5 bases). The germline V and J ends were trimmed by 3 bases and 5 bases, with 14 bases remaining between them. The CDR3 is 14 residues long. Germline V gene lookup returns CDR1 SGHNT and CDR2 YYREEE (reference sequence). Here the CDR3 reads CASSSQQGDETQYF. The CDR3 region has the DNA TGTGCCAGCAGCTCCCAGCAGGGCGACGAGACCCAGTACTTC.

The gene calls are TRBV6-5 and TRBJ2-1; TRBD2 matches at 7 bases. CDR1 MNHEY and CDR2 SVGAGI come from the germline V gene. V was pared by 5 bases and J by 2 bases, with 3 bases of the junction left unmatched. CDR3 size: 14 residues. Written as DNA, the CDR3 is TGTGCCAGCAGTGTTGCGGGAGCCTACAATGAGCAGTTCTTC. Translation: CASSVAGAYNEQFF.

The chain links TRBV30 to TRBJ1-4; D perhaps matches TRBD1 (5 bases). V lost 3 bases, J lost 0 bases, and 11 bases lay in between. The CDR3 spans 15 residues. The germline V gene has CDR1 GTSNPN and CDR2 SVGIG (reference sequence). The CDR3 here is CAWSPIGATNEKLFF. DNA of the CDR3: TGTGCCTGGAGCCCCATAGGGGCAACTAATGAAAAACTGTTTTTT.

The genes are TRBV28 and TRBJ1-2; 7 bases are shared with TRBD1. The germline V gene has CDR1 MDHEN and CDR2 SYDVKM. The J segment lost 5 bases and the V segment lost 6 bases, leaving 9 bases of the junction unmatched. This CDR3 comprises 14 residues. CDR3 in DNA: TGTGCCAGCAGAGAACGGTTGGGACAGTATGGCTACACCTTC. It codes for CASRERLGQYGYTF.

This chain uses TRBV2 with TRBJ2-5; TRBD1 might be the D (5 bases). CDR3 length: 13 residues. Germline V gives CDR1 SNHLY, CDR2 FYNNEI. Trimming took off 6 bases at V and 2 bases at J, with 10 bases between the two ends. CDR3 amino acids: CASSWTTQETQYF. CDR3 nucleotide sequence: TGTGCCAGCAGCTGGACAACTCAAGAGACCCAGTACTTC.

V and J are TRBV7-9 and TRBJ2-1, with 9 bases lining up with TRBD2. This CDR3 spans 18 amino acids. Germline CDR1 SEHNR, CDR2 FQNEAQ (reference sequence). Unmatched junction bases numbered 8, after V lost 2 bases and J lost 0 bases. The CDR3 loop is CASSLLAGGGNSYNEQFF. As DNA, the CDR3 is TGTGCCAGCAGCTTACTTGCGGGAGGGGGGAACTCCTACAATGAGCAGTTCTTC. The complete variable domain, with remaining parts taken from reference TRBV7-9 and TRBJ2-1, reads DTGVSQNPRHKITKRGQNVTFRCDPISEHNRLYWYRQTLGQGPEFLTYFQNEAQLEKSRLLSDRFSAERPKGSFSTLEIQRTEQGDSAMYLCASSLLAGGGNSYNEQFFGPGTRLTVL.